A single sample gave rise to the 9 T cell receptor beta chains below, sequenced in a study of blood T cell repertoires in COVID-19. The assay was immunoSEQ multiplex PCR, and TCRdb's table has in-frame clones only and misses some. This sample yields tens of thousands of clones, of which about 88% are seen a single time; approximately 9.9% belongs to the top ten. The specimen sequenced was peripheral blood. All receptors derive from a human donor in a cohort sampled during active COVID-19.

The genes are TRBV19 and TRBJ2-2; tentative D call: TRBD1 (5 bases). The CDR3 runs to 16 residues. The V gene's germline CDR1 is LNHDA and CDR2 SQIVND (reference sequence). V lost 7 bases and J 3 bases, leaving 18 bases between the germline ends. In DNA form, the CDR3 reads TGTGCCAGTAAACCGCAGGGTGCGGCTGACACCGGGGAGCTGTTTTTT. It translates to CASKPQGAADTGELFF.

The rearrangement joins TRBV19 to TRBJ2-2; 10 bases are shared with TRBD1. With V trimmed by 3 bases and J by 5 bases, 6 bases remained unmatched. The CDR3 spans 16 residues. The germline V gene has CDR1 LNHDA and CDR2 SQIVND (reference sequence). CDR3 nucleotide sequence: TGTGCCAGTAGTATTGTACCGGGACAGGGGACCGGGGAGCTGTTTTTT. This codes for CASSIVPGQGTGELFF.

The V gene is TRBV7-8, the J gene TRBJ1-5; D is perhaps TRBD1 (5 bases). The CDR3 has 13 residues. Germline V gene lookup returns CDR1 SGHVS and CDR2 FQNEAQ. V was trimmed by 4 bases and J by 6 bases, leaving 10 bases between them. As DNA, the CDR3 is TGTGCCAGCAGCTCCCGACAGAGTCAGCCCCAGCATTTT. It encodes CASSSRQSQPQHF.

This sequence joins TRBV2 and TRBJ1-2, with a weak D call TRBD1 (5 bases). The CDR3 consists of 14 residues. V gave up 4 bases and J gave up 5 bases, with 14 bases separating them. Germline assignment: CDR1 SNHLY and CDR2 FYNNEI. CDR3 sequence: CASSGGRAEYGYTF. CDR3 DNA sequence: TGTGCCAGCAGTGGGGGCAGGGCGGAGTATGGCTACACCTTC.

CDR3 sequence reads: CASSYRRTGTYGYTF. DNA for the CDR3: TGTGCCAGCAGTTACAGGAGGACAGGAACCTATGGCTACACCTTC. The chain employs TRBV6-5 and TRBJ1-2; 7 positions match TRBD1. The CDR3 contains 15 residues. J was trimmed by 4 bases and V by 2 bases; bases with no gene match: 7. Germline CDR1 reads MNHEY; CDR2 reads SVGAGI.

The CDR3: CASSTGTGPYPQHF. The CDR3 nucleotides read TGTGCCAGCAGCACCGGGACAGGGCCGTATCCCCAGCATTTT. The rearrangement links TRBV28 to TRBJ1-5; the match to TRBD1 covers 9 bases. The CDR3 runs to 14 residues. Germline V gives CDR1 MDHEN, CDR2 SYDVKM. The ends lost 6 bases at V and 10 bases at J; junction bases unmatched: 10.

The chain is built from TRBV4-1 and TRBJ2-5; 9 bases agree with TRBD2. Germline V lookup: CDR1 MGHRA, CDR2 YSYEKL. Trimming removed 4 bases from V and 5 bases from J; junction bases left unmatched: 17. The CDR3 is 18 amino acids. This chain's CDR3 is CASSPLKASGRSGETQYF. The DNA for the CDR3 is TGCGCCAGCAGCCCTCTCAAGGCCAGCGGGAGGTCCGGGGAGACCCAGTACTTC.

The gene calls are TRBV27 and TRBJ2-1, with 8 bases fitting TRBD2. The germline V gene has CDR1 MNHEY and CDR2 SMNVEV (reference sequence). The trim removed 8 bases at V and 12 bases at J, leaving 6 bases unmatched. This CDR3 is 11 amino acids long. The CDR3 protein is CASSAGLAQFF. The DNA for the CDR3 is TGTGCCAGCTCCGCCGGACTAGCGCAGTTCTTC.

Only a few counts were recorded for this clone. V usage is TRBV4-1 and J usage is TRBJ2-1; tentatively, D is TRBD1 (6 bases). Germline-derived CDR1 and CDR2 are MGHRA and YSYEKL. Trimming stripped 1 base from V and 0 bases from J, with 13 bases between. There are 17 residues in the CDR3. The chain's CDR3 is CASSQVMGAGSYNEQFF. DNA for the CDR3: TGCGCCAGCAGCCAAGTGATGGGGGCGGGCTCCTACAATGAGCAGTTCTTC.